The next 25 T cell receptor beta chains were all read from a single sample in a study of regulatory and conventional T cells in RAG deficiency. Conventional CD4+ T cells were sorted from blood as CD25-low CD127-high cells. Assay: immunoSEQ multiplex PCR; the TCRdb copy retains only in-frame clones and omits some. The table has around 30,000 clones, nearly 95% seen once. These sequences were also reported in another study, on regulatory T cells. That publication notes: Primers: 52 TRBV forward and 13 TRBJ reverse.

The sequenced sample consisted of CD25- CD4+ T cells sorted from blood. All receptors derive from a human donor in good health.

In DNA, the CDR3 is TGTGCCAGCAGCGTATCAGGTGGCCTCGGCTATGGCTACACCTTC. Its protein is CASSVSGGLGYGYTF. The chain is built from TRBV9 and TRBJ1-2; D is uncertain. Per the germline V gene, CDR1 is SGDLS and CDR2 is YYNGEE. The CDR3 spans 15 residues. The V gene lost 1 base and the J gene lost 4 bases, with 14 bases spanning the gap.

This chain links TRBV20-1 with TRBJ2-5; D is ambiguous. The V end was cut by 6 bases, the J end by 5 bases, with 10 bases between. The length of the CDR3 is 11 residues. Germline V gene lookup returns CDR1 DFQATT and CDR2 SNEGSKA (reference sequence). Here the CDR3 DNA reads TGCAGTGCCAACCAGTGGGAGACCCAGTACTTC. Translating it yields CSANQWETQYF.

This clone was counted once. The chain has TRBV5-6 and TRBJ1-4, with D tentatively TRBD1 (6 bases). Looked up from germline, CDR1 is SGHDT and CDR2 is YYEEEE. V was clipped by 4 bases and J by 0 bases, with 10 bases between them. The CDR3 totals 15 residues. In DNA form, the CDR3 reads TGTGCCAGCAGCATAAGGACAGCAACTAATGAAAAACTGTTTTTT. This codes for CASSIRTATNEKLFF.

The V and J genes are TRBV5-4 and TRBJ2-6, with D tentatively TRBD2 (6 bases). The CDR3 covers 18 residues. V lost 4 bases and J lost 2, with 19 bases in between. Germline-derived CDR1 and CDR2 are SGHNT and YYREEE (reference sequence). CDR3 amino acids: CASSRWGAGLTGANVLTF. In DNA, the CDR3 is TGTGCCAGCAGCCGATGGGGAGCGGGTCTCACTGGGGCCAACGTCCTGACTTTC.

This rearrangement joins TRBV30 to TRBJ2-7, with TRBD1 identical over 9 bases. In germline, CDR1 is GTSNPN, CDR2 SVGIG (reference sequence). The CDR3 extends over 15 amino acids. V was pared by 3 bases and J by 0 bases, with 6 bases of the junction left unmatched. The CDR3 protein is CAWRDRDRASYEQYF. CDR3 DNA: TGTGCCTGGAGGGACCGGGACAGGGCCTCCTACGAGCAGTACTTC.

This chain connects TRBV5-4 to TRBJ2-7; 7 nucleotides line up with TRBD1. The CDR3 consists of 16 residues. Per the germline V gene, CDR1 is SGHNT and CDR2 is YYREEE (reference sequence). V was clipped by 0 bases and J by 2 bases; unmatched bases: 8. In DNA, the CDR3 is TGTGCCAGCAGCTTGGGTTCGGGACAGCTTACCTACGAGCAGTACTTC. This sequence encodes CASSLGSGQLTYEQYF.

The V and J genes are TRBV19 and TRBJ1-5; TRBD1 agrees at 9 bases. The CDR3 is 14 amino acids. The germline gives CDR1 LNHDA, CDR2 SQIVND (reference sequence). Trimming removed 5 bases from V and 6 bases from J; junction bases left unmatched: 5. The CDR3 DNA follows: TGTGCCAGTAGTGCGGACAGGGGTGTTCAGCCCCAGCATTTT. It specifies CASSADRGVQPQHF.

The chain has TRBV15 and TRBJ1-5; no firm D call. CDR1 LNHNV and CDR2 YYDKDF come from the germline V gene (reference sequence). The V end was cut by 5 bases, the J end by 1 base, with 12 bases between. This CDR3 has 15 residues. CDR3 protein: CATSPGGRSNQPQHF. For the CDR3, the DNA is TGTGCCACCAGCCCCGGCGGAAGGAGCAATCAGCCCCAGCATTTT.

The chain joins TRBV29-1 to TRBJ1-2; TRBD1 matches 7 bases. Per germline, CDR1 SQVTM and CDR2 ANQGSEA. V lost 6 bases and J lost 2; bases outside the gene matches: 6. This CDR3 is built from 13 residues. CDR3 DNA sequence: TGCAGCGTATTGGAGGGGGCGAACTATGGCTACACCTTC. Its translation is CSVLEGANYGYTF.

The chain employs TRBV6-6 and TRBJ1-2, with D tentatively TRBD1 (6 bases). V gave up 2 bases and J gave up 4 bases, with 17 bases separating them. There are 16 residues in the CDR3. Looked up from germline, CDR1 is MNHNY and CDR2 is SVGAGI (reference sequence). CDR3 in DNA: TGTGCCAGCAGTTACAAGGGGGTCGGTTCCAGCTATGGCTACACCTTC. Its translation: CASSYKGVGSSYGYTF.

The CDR3: CASSDPFGGVYGYTF. The CDR3, as DNA: TGTGCCAGCAGTGACCCCTTCGGGGGGGTTTATGGCTACACCTTC. The V and J genes are TRBV6-1 and TRBJ1-2; D is possibly TRBD1 (5 bases). With 3 bases removed from V and 5 bases from J, the gap between germline ends came to 16 bases. Germline V gene sequence: CDR1 MNHNS, CDR2 SASEGT. This CDR3 has 15 residues.

The chain uses TRBV6-4 and TRBJ2-2; a weak D match, TRBD1 (6 bases). Germline-derived CDR1 and CDR2 are MRHNA and SNTAGT. The CDR3 totals 14 residues. V dropped 6 bases and J dropped 6 bases, with 14 bases sitting between them. The CDR3 sequence: CASRAEGEAGELFF. Here the CDR3 DNA reads TGTGCCAGCAGGGCCGAGGGGGAAGCCGGGGAGCTGTTTTTT.

The J gene is TRBJ1-6, the V gene TRBV30; 8 bases line up with TRBD1. The CDR3 has 16 amino acids. Germline V CDR1 and CDR2: GTSNPN, SVGIG (reference sequence). J gave up 9 bases and V 3 bases, and 13 bases lay outside the gene matches. The CDR3 sequence is CAWSFIDRGGISPLHF. The CDR3 DNA reads as TGTGCCTGGAGCTTCATCGACAGGGGAGGAATTTCACCCCTCCACTTT.

The rearrangement uses TRBV9 and TRBJ2-7, with a possible D match to TRBD1 (6 bases). Trimming took 0 bases from V and 0 from J, leaving 19 bases between them. CDR3 length: 18 amino acids. The germline CDR1 and CDR2 sequences are SGDLS and YYNGEE. Here the CDR3 reads CASSVGPNTGKYSYEQYF. The CDR3 DNA sequence: TGTGCCAGCAGCGTAGGGCCTAATACAGGGAAGTACTCCTACGAGCAGTACTTC.

The chain has TRBV5-1 and TRBJ1-1, with D possibly matching TRBD1 (5 bases). The V end lost 0 bases, the J end lost 4 bases, and 10 bases lay between the germline ends. The CDR3 sequence is 14 residues long. CDR1 is SGHRS, CDR2 YFSETQ, per germline. The CDR3 is CASSLAARATEAFF. In nucleotides, the CDR3 is TGCGCCAGCAGCTTGGCGGCCAGGGCCACTGAAGCTTTCTTT.

V and J are TRBV28 and TRBJ2-3; unclear D gene. This CDR3 is 16 amino acids long. V lost 5 bases and J lost 3, with 18 bases in between. Germline CDR1 and CDR2: MDHEN and SYDVKM. The CDR3 DNA is TGTGCCAGCAGTCCGACAAATTTGGAACCTACAGATACGCAGTATTTT. Translating gives CASSPTNLEPTDTQYF.

V usage is TRBV5-5 and J usage is TRBJ2-3, with D possibly TRBD2 on 7 matching bases. V lost 0 bases to trimming and J lost 4 bases, with 9 bases between them. Germline assignment: CDR1 SGHKS and CDR2 YYEKEE (reference sequence). The CDR3 loop spans 14 amino acids. This CDR3 reads CASSLGGGPDTQYF. In DNA, the CDR3 is TGTGCCAGCAGCTTGGGCGGGGGCCCAGATACGCAGTATTTT.

The chain employs TRBV2 and TRBJ2-4; maybe TRBD2 (5 bases). CDR1 is SNHLY and CDR2 is FYNNEI in the germline V gene. The CDR3 extends over 13 amino acids. The V end lost 2 bases, the J end lost 9 bases, and 11 bases lay between the germline ends. CDR3 nucleotides: TGTGCCAGCAGTGAACCCCGGGGTACCATTCAGTACTTC. Protein product: CASSEPRGTIQYF.

The chain carries TRBV18 and TRBJ2-7, with TRBD1 matching 8 bases. Germline V gene sequence: CDR1 KGHSH, CDR2 LQKENI. J was trimmed by 2 bases and V by 2 bases; bases with no gene match: 2. CDR3 length: 14 residues. CDR3 bases: TGTGCCAGCTCACCAGTGACAGGGGCCTACGAGCAGTACTTC. Residues: CASSPVTGAYEQYF.

The V and J genes are TRBV19 and TRBJ1-1, with a tentative D call TRBD1 (6 bases). The V and J ends lost 7 bases and 8 bases respectively, with 20 bases between them. The CDR3 length is 14 residues. CDR1 and CDR2 from the germline V gene are LNHDA and SQIVND (reference sequence). In nucleotides, the CDR3 is TGTGCCAGTACCAGCCCCGCGACAGGTGTCGAAGCTTTCTTT. Its translation is CASTSPATGVEAFF.

The V gene is TRBV19, the J gene TRBJ2-1; 11 bases agree with TRBD2. The CDR3 loop spans 17 amino acids. V lost 1 base to trimming and J lost 4 bases; unmatched junction nucleotides: 6. The germline V gene has CDR1 LNHDA and CDR2 SQIVND (reference sequence). CDR3 sequence: CASSIVSSGGPYNEQFF. The CDR3 nucleotides read TGTGCCAGTAGTATAGTGTCTAGCGGGGGGCCATACAATGAGCAGTTCTTC.

V is TRBV4-1 and J is TRBJ1-1; D not resolved. The CDR3 is 17 amino acids. Germline V CDR1 and CDR2: MGHRA, YSYEKL. Between the trimmed V and J ends, which lost 0 bases and 0 bases, there was a span of 14 bases. The CDR3 loop reads CASSQDLAGQMNTEAFF. The CDR3 DNA reads as TGCGCCAGCAGCCAAGATCTGGCGGGCCAAATGAACACTGAAGCTTTCTTT.

The rearrangement joins TRBV18 to TRBJ1-3; D not certain. This CDR3 is 13 amino acids long. Trimming cost V 5 bases and J 8 bases, with 13 bases left between them. Looked up from germline, CDR1 is KGHSH and CDR2 is LQKENI. CDR3 protein: CASSTSPGDTIYF. DNA for the CDR3: TGTGCCAGCTCAACCTCCCCGGGAGACACCATATATTTT.

The V and J genes are TRBV6-5 and TRBJ2-5; 8 nucleotides line up with TRBD2. Germline V gives CDR1 MNHEY, CDR2 SVGAGI. The length of the CDR3 is 16 residues. The junction had 10 bases not matched to a gene; V was cut back by 2 bases and J by 5 bases. The DNA for the CDR3 is TGTGCCAGCAGTTACGGGCGGGGGGCGCGGGTGGAGACCCAGTACTTC. Protein: CASSYGRGARVETQYF.

Turning to this clone: The same CDR3 can be traced to other DNA sequences in this sample. The chain joins TRBV6-5 to TRBJ1-6, with unresolved D. The CDR3 runs to 15 residues. Germline-derived CDR1 and CDR2 are MNHEY and SVGAGI. With 7 bases removed from V and 1 base from J, the gap between germline ends came to 11 bases. The CDR3 DNA sequence: TGTGCCAGCAATCGGGAAGGGTCCTATAATTCACCCCTCCACTTT. Amino acids: CASNREGSYNSPLHF.